This T cell receptor beta chain was profiled in a study of T cells in Graves' hyperthyroidism and ophthalmopathy. Study-wide results and caveats: Appearing also in blood were most of the thyroid clonotypes expanded above 0.001.

J lost 4 bases, V lost 3 bases, and 6 bases had no gene match. This CDR3 is built from 16 residues. Per germline, CDR1 SGHVS and CDR2 FNYEAQ. Notes on this clonotype: Its antigen is currently unknown.

Authors of the study amplified TCR beta CDR3 regions from RNA transcripts. HTBI primers were the set used in a first-round RT-PCR of the TCR CDR3. TCRdb reprocessed the multiplex PCR reads with MiXCR, giving one entry per CDR3 protein. This table has 490,000 or so distinct CDR3 sequences, about 16% appearing once. The sample taken for sequencing was blood. The rearrangement links TRBV7-6 to TRBJ2-3; TRBD1 agrees at 11 bases. This receptor was identified in a woman in her 30s with Graves' ophthalmopathy. The CDR3 DNA follows: TGTGCCAGCAGCTTCGGACAGGGGGCAGGAGCAGATACGCAGTATTTT. This gives the protein CASSFGQGAGADTQYF.